One sample yielded the 13 T cell receptor beta chains listed below, sequenced in a study of identical twins. TCRdb redid the calling of the 5' RACE reads with MiXCR, one entry per CDR3 protein. This table holds 500,000 to 650,000 distinct CDR3 sequences, more than 20% found once. The same data also went into a second study, on yellow fever vaccine responses in identical twins.

The specimen was CD4+ T cells sorted from blood. Every receptor here comes from a woman in her late teens or twenties in good health.

The rearrangement uses TRBV2 and TRBJ2-1; the D gene is possibly TRBD1 (5 bases). The germline V gene encodes CDR1 SNHLY and CDR2 FYNNEI. The CDR3 length is 17 residues. V was trimmed by 6 bases and J by 0 bases, leaving 18 bases between them. CDR3 nucleotides: TGTGCCAGCAGCGATGACAGCTCCCCGAGCTCCTACAATGAGCAGTTCTTC. Protein sequence: CASSDDSSPSSYNEQFF.

V usage is TRBV25-1 and J usage is TRBJ2-5; TRBD1 agrees at 10 bases. This CDR3 has 15 amino acids. V shed 8 bases and J 1 base; nucleotides not matched to a gene: 7. Germline CDR1 is MGHDK and CDR2 is SYGVNS. CDR3 sequence reads: CASARDRGLQETQYF. The DNA for the CDR3 is TGTGCCAGCGCCAGGGACAGGGGACTCCAAGAGACCCAGTACTTC.

The chain combines TRBV5-1 with TRBJ1-6; 7 positions match TRBD1. CDR1 is SGHRS and CDR2 is YFSETQ in the germline V gene. This CDR3 comprises 16 residues. Losses at the gene ends were 0 bases for V and 10 bases for J; bases not matched to a gene: 10. The chain's CDR3 is CASSLGDSAKGSPLHF. CDR3 sequence (DNA): TGCGCCAGCAGCTTGGGGGACAGCGCTAAGGGGTCACCCCTCCACTTT.

The chain recombines TRBV19 with TRBJ2-2; 7 bases are a match to TRBD1. The CDR3 spans 16 residues. Germline trimming cut 6 bases from V and 2 bases from J; bases unmatched to any gene: 9. Per the germline V gene, CDR1 is LNHDA and CDR2 is SQIVND (reference sequence). CDR3 nucleotide sequence: TGTGCCAGTAGGGAACGGGACAGCGTTAACACCGGGGAGCTGTTTTTT. Translated, it gives CASRERDSVNTGELFF.

The rearrangement uses TRBV7-9 and TRBJ1-5, with D perhaps TRBD1 (5 bases). The V gene's germline CDR1 is SEHNR and CDR2 FQNEAQ (reference sequence). The length of the CDR3 is 12 residues. The V gene lost 5 bases and the J gene lost 7 bases, with 9 bases spanning the gap. The CDR3 sequence: CASSQGAQPQHF. In nucleotides, the CDR3 is TGTGCCAGCAGCCAGGGTGCCCAGCCCCAGCATTTT.

The chain recombines TRBV2 with TRBJ2-1; TRBD1 aligns across 9 bases. The CDR3 has 14 amino acids. Trimming cost V 6 bases and J 5 bases; bases outside gene matches: 5. Germline V gene lookup returns CDR1 SNHLY and CDR2 FYNNEI. Here the CDR3 reads CASRYRTGDNEQFF. The CDR3 DNA is TGTGCCAGCAGATATAGGACAGGGGACAATGAGCAGTTCTTC.

The table lists this clonotype with a few counts. The rearrangement joins TRBV4-1 to TRBJ2-3, with D perhaps TRBD2 (7 bases). The CDR3 contains 17 residues. Germline-derived CDR1 and CDR2 are MGHRA and YSYEKL. The V gene lost 0 bases and the J gene lost 5 bases, with 18 bases spanning the gap. The CDR3 DNA is TGCGCCAGCAGCCAAGATGTAGGGGGGGGCCTGTTAGATACGCAGTATTTT. It codes for CASSQDVGGGLLDTQYF.

The rearrangement uses TRBV5-1 and TRBJ1-1; D not certain. Germline values: CDR1 SGHRS, CDR2 YFSETQ. The V end was cut by 0 bases, the J end by 1 base, with 10 bases between. This CDR3 is built from 15 residues. The CDR3 spells CASSLGTAQNTEAFF. CDR3 bases: TGCGCCAGCAGCTTGGGTACAGCCCAGAACACTGAAGCTTTCTTT.

The chain joins TRBV10-2 to TRBJ2-1; 12 bases are shared with TRBD2. J gave up 10 bases and V 8 bases, and 9 bases lay outside the gene matches. The CDR3 contains 14 residues. The germline gives CDR1 WSHSY, CDR2 SAAADI. The DNA for the CDR3 is TGCGCCAGCGCTACTAGCGGGGGGAAACCCGAGCAGTTCTTC. It is translated as CASATSGGKPEQFF.

The V and J genes are TRBV5-1 and TRBJ1-2; D might be TRBD1 (5 bases). Per the germline V gene, CDR1 is SGHRS and CDR2 is YFSETQ. With 3 bases removed from V and 8 bases from J, the gap between germline ends came to 17 bases. This CDR3 is 14 amino acids long. The CDR3 region has the DNA TGCGCCAGCAGCTCCACCCGGGACCTCGGAGGCTACACCTTC. Its translation: CASSSTRDLGGYTF.

The rearrangement uses TRBV3-1 and TRBJ2-1; TRBD1 matches at 8 bases. Germline V CDR1 and CDR2: LGHDT, YNNKEL (reference sequence). Unmatched junction bases numbered 10, after V lost 0 bases and J lost 12 bases. This CDR3 is built from 15 residues. The CDR3 bases are TGTGCCAGCAGCCAAGAAGGGACAGGAAAAACAGCGCAGTTCTTC. This gives the protein CASSQEGTGKTAQFF.

The chain uses TRBV6-1 and TRBJ2-7, with D unresolved. This CDR3 is 13 amino acids long. Germline V gene lookup returns CDR1 MNHNS and CDR2 SASEGT. The ends were cut back, 3 bases at V and 0 bases at J, with 6 bases in the middle. In DNA, the CDR3 is TGTGCCAGCAGTGAGCGGAACTCCTACGAGCAGTACTTC. This translates into CASSERNSYEQYF.

The rearrangement uses TRBV20-1 and TRBJ2-5; D remains ambiguous. The CDR3 covers 13 residues. Germline loops: CDR1 DFQATT, CDR2 SNEGSKA (reference sequence). V shed 2 bases and J shed 5 bases, with 12 bases lying between them. The CDR3 protein is CSARMNSRETQYF. CDR3 nucleotide sequence: TGCAGTGCTAGAATGAATTCCAGGGAGACCCAGTACTTC.